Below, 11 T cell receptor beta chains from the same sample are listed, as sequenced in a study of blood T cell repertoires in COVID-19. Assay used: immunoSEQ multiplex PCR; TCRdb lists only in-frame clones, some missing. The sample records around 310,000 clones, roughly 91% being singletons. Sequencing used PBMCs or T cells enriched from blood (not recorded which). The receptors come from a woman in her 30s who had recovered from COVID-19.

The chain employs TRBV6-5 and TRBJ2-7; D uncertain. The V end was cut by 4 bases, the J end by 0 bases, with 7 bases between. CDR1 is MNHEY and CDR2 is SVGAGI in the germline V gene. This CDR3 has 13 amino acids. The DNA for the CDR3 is TGTGCCAGCAGTTCAAGTAGCTCCTACGAGCAGTACTTC. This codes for CASSSSSSYEQYF.

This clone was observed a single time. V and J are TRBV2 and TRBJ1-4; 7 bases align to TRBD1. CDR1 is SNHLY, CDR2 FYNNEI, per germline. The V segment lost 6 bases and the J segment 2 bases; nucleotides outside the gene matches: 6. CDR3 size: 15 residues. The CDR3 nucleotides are TGTGCCAGCAGCTCACCGACAGGGACTAATGAAAAACTGTTTTTT. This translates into CASSSPTGTNEKLFF.

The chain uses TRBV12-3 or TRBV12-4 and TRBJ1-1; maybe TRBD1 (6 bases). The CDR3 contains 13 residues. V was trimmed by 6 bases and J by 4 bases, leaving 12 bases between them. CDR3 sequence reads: CASRVQGLTEAFF. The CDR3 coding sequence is TGTGCCAGCAGGGTACAGGGCCTCACTGAAGCTTTCTTT.

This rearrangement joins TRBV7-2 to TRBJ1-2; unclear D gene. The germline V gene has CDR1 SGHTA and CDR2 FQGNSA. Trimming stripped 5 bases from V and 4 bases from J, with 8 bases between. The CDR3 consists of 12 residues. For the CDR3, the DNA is TGTGCCAGCAGCGCGACACTCTATGGCTACACCTTC. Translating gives CASSATLYGYTF.

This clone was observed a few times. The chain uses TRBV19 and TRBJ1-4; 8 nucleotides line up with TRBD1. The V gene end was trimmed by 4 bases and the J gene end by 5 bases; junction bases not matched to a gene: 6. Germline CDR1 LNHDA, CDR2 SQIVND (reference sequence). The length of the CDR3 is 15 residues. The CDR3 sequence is CASSNGQGGNEKLFF. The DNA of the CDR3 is TGTGCCAGTAGTAACGGACAGGGAGGAAATGAAAAACTGTTTTTT.

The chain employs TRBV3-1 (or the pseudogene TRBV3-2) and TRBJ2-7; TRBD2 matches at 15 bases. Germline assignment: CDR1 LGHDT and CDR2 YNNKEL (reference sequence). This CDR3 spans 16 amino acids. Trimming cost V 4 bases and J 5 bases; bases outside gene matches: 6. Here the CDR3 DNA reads TGTGCCAGCAGCCGGACTAGCGGGAGGGCCCATAACGAGCAGTACTTC. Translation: CASSRTSGRAHNEQYF.

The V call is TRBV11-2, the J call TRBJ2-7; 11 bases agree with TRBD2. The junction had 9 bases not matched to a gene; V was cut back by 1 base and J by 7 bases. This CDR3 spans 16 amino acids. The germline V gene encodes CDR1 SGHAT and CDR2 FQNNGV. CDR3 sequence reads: CASSLGRLAGSREQYF. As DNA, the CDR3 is TGTGCCAGCAGCTTAGGGAGACTAGCGGGATCGAGAGAGCAGTACTTC.

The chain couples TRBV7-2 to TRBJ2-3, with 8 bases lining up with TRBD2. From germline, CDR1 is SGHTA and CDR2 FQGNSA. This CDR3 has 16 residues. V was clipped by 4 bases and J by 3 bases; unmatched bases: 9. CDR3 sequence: CASSSQSGSRTDTQYF. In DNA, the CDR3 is TGTGCCAGCAGCTCACAAAGCGGGAGCCGGACAGATACGCAGTATTTT.

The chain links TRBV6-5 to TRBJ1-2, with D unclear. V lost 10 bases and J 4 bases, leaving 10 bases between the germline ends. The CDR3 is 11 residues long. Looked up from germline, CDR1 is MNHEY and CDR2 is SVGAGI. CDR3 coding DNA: TGTGCCACCCGCCGGAGCTATGGCTACACCTTC. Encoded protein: CATRRSYGYTF.

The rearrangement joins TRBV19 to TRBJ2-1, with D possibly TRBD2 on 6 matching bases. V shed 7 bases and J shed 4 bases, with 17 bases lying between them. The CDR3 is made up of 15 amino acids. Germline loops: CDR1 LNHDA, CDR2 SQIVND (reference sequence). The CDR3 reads CASNPAGLLYNEQFF. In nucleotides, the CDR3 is TGTGCCAGTAATCCGGCGGGACTTCTGTACAATGAGCAGTTCTTC.

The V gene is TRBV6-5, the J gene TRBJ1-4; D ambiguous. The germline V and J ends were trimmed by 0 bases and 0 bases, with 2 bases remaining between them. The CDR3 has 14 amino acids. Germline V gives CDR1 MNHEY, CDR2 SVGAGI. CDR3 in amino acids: CASSYSTTNEKLFF. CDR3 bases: TGTGCCAGCAGTTACTCTACAACTAATGAAAAACTGTTTTTT.